Detailed here is one TCR beta chain. What it recognizes is unknown. The data were taken from a study of T cell responses to AZD1222 COVID-19 vaccine. Whole-study context: It was second doses at about 4 or about 12 weeks that were pooled. Notes on the study in general: The peak T cell response came first, and repertoires were sampled only after it. Reportedly, close to half of spike-specific TCRs are directed against unmutated variant regions. Only five or six individuals given AZD1222 were seropositive at baseline.

The data were produced by immunoSEQ multiplex PCR, yet TCRdb's version contains in-frame clones alone and is incomplete. There are about 130,000 clones in the sample; 70% to 90% occur only once, and 1.9% lies in the top ten. The germline V and J ends were trimmed by 5 bases and 4 bases, with 20 bases remaining between them. The CDR3 length is 16 residues. From germline, CDR1 is SEHNR and CDR2 FQNEAQ (reference sequence). V usage is TRBV7-9 and J usage is TRBJ1-1, with a possible D match to TRBD1 (5 bases). The receptor was derived from an adult in good health. The specimen was peripheral blood, collected on day 0 of AZD1222 vaccination. The CDR3, as DNA: TGTGCCAGCAGCCCCTACAGGCCCCGGCGGGTCACTGAAGCTTTCTTT. Translated: CASSPYRPRRVTEAFF. Using reference TRBV7-9 and TRBJ1-1 for the parts outside the CDR3, the full variable domain is DTGVSQNPRHKITKRGQNVTFRCDPISEHNRLYWYRQTLGQGPEFLTYFQNEAQLEKSRLLSDRFSAERPKGSFSTLEIQRTEQGDSAMYLCASSPYRPRRVTEAFFGQGTRLTVV.